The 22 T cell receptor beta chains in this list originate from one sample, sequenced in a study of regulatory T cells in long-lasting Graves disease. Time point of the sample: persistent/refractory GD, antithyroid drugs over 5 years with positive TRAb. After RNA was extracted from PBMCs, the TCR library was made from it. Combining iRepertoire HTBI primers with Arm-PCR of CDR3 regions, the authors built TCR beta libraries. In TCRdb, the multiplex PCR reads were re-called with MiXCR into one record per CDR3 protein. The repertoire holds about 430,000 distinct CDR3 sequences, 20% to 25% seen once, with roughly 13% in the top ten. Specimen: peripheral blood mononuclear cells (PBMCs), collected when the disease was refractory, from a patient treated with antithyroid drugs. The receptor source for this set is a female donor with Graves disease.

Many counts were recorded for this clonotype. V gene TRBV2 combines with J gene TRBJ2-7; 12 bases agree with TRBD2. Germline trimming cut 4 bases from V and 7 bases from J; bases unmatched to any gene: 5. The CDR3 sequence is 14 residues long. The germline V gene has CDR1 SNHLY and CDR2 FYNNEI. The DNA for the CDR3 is TGTGCCAGCAGTGGGGGGACTAGCGGGCGTGAGCAGTACTTC. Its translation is CASSGGTSGREQYF.

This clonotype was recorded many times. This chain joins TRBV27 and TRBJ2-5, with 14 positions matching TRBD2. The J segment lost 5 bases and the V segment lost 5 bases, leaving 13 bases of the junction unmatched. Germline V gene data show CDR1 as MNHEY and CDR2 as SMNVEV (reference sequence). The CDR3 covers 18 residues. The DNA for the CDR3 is TGTGCCAGCAGTCCCACCCCGGGACTAGCGGGAGAGAGGGAGACCCAGTACTTC. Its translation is CASSPTPGLAGERETQYF.

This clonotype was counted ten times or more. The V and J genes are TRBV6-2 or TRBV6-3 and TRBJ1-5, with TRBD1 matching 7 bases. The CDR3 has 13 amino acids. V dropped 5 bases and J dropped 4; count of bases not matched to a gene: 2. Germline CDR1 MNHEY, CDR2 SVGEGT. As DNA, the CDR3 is TGTGCCAGCAGTGCGGACAGGAATCAGCCCCAGCATTTT. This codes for CASSADRNQPQHF.

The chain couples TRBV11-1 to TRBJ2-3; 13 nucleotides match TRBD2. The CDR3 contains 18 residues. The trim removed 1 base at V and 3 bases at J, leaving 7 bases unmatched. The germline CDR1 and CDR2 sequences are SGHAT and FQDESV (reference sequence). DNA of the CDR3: TGTGCCAGCAGCTTAGGACAGAGACTAGCGGGAGGAACAGATACGCAGTATTTT. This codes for CASSLGQRLAGGTDTQYF.

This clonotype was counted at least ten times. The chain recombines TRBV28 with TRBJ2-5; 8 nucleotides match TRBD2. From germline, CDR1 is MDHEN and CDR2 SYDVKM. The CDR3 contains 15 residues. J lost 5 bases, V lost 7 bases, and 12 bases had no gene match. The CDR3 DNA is TGTGCCAGCAACTCCGGACGGGAGGGACTGGAGACCCAGTACTTC. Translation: CASNSGREGLETQYF.

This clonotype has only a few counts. Written as DNA, the CDR3 is TGTGCCAGCAGCCCCCAGGGGACAGAACTCGAGCAGTACTTC. Its protein product is CASSPQGTELEQYF. V and J are TRBV7-8 and TRBJ2-7; 7 bases align to TRBD1. The CDR3 length is 14 residues. Trimming removed 5 bases from V and 6 bases from J; junction bases left unmatched: 10. CDR1 is SGHVS, CDR2 FQNEAQ, per germline.

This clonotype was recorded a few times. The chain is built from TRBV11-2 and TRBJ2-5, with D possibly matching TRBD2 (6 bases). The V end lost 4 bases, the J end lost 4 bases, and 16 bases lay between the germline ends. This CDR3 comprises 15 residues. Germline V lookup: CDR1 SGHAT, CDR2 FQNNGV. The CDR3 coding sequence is TGTGCCAGCAGCTCCTCCCGGCAGGGAGGAGAGACCCAGTACTTC. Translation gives CASSSSRQGGETQYF.

The CDR3 sequence: CASSSNREGDNSPLHF. As DNA, the CDR3 is TGTGCCAGCAGCTCAAACAGGGAAGGGGATAATTCACCCCTCCACTTT. The chain links TRBV7-9 to TRBJ1-6; possible D gene TRBD1, 6 bases. The CDR3 has 16 amino acids. Germline V CDR1 and CDR2: SEHNR, FQNEAQ (reference sequence). V was pared by 4 bases and J by 5 bases, with 15 bases between. Complete variable domain (other parts from reference TRBV7-9 and TRBJ1-6): DTGVSQNPRHKITKRGQNVTFRCDPISEHNRLYWYRQTLGQGPEFLTYFQNEAQLEKSRLLSDRFSAERPKGSFSTLEIQRTEQGDSAMYLCASSSNREGDNSPLHFGNGTRLTVT.

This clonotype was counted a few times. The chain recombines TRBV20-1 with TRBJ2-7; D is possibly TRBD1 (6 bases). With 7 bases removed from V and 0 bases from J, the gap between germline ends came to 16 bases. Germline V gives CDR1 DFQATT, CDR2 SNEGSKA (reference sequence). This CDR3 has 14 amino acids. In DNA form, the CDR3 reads TGCAGTGTCAGAAGGCAGGGGTTCTCCTACGAGCAGTACTTC. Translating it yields CSVRRQGFSYEQYF.

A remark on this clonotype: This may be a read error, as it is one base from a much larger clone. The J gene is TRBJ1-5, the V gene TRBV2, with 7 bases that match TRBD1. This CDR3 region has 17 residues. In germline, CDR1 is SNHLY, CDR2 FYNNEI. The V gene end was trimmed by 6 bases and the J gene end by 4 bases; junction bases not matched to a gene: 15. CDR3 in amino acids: CASRGRGGQPLNQPQHF. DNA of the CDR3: TGTGCCAGCAGAGGGAGGGGGGGACAGCCCCTTAATCAGCCCCAGCATTTT.

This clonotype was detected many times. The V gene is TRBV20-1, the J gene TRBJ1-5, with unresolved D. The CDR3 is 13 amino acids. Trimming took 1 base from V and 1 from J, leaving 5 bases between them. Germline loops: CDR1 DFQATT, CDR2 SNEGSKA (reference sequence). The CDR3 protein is CSARGQSNQPQHF. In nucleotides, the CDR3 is TGCAGTGCTAGAGGACAAAGCAATCAGCCCCAGCATTTT.

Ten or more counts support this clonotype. The CDR3 DNA sequence: TGTGCCAGCAGTGAGGACAGTTTGACTAACTATGGCTACACCTTC. This sequence encodes CASSEDSLTNYGYTF. This chain joins TRBV6-1 and TRBJ1-2; a possible D gene is TRBD1 (6 bases). From germline, CDR1 is MNHNS and CDR2 SASEGT. The CDR3 consists of 15 residues. Trimming left V 3 bases short and J 0 bases short, with 11 bases between.

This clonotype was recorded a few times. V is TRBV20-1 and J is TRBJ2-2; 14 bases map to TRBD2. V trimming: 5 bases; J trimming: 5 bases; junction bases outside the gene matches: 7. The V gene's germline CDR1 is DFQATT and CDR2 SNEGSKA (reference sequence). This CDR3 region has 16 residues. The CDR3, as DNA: TGCAGTGCTCGGAGACTAGCGGGAGGGGAAACCGGGGAGCTGTTTTTT. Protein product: CSARRLAGGETGELFF.

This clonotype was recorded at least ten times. As DNA, the CDR3 is TGTGCCAGCAGTGGAGATTTGGAGCAGTACTTC. Protein sequence: CASSGDLEQYF. The chain couples TRBV2 to TRBJ2-7, with no clear D. Trimming took 4 bases from V and 7 from J, leaving 8 bases between them. Germline loops: CDR1 SNHLY, CDR2 FYNNEI. The CDR3 is 11 residues long.

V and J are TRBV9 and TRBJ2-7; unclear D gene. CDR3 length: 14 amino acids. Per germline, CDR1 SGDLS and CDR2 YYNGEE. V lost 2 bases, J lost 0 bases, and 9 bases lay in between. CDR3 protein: CASSVSRSSYEQYF. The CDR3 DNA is TGTGCCAGCAGCGTGTCCCGGAGCTCCTACGAGCAGTACTTC.

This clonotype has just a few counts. The CDR3 DNA follows: TGTGCCAGCCGCTCCGAGGTGGGGACAGTCACCGGGGAGCTGTTTTTT. Encoded protein: CASRSEVGTVTGELFF. This rearrangement joins TRBV4-2 to TRBJ2-2, with TRBD1 identical over 7 bases. The V gene's germline CDR1 is LGHNA and CDR2 YNFKEQ. V gave up 8 bases and J gave up 4 bases; unmatched junction bases: 13. The CDR3 sequence is 16 residues long.

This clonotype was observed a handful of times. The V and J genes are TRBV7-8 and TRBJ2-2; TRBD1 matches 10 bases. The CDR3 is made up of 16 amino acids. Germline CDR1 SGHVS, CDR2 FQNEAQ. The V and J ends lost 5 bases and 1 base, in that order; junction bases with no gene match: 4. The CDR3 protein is CASSGRDRGNTGELFF. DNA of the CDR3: TGTGCCAGCAGCGGTCGGGACAGGGGGAACACCGGGGAGCTGTTTTTT.

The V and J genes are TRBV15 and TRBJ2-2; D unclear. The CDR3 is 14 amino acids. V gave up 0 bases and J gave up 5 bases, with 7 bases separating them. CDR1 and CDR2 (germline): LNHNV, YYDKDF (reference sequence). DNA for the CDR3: TGTGCCACCAGCAGAGAACGGGTGACCGGGGAGCTGTTTTTT. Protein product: CATSRERVTGELFF.

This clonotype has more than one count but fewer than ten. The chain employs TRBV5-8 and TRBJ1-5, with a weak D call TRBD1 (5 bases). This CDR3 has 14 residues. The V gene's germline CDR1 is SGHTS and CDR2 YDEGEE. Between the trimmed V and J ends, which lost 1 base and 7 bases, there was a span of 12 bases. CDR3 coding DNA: TGTGCCAGCAGCTTGCTAGGGACCGGGCAGCCCCAGCATTTT. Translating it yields CASSLLGTGQPQHF. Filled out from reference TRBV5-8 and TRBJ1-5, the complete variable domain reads EAGVTQSPTHLIKTRGQQATLRCSPISGHTSVYWYQQALGLGLQFLLWYDEGEERNRGNFPPRFSGRQFPNYSSELNVNALELEDSALYLCASSLLGTGQPQHFGDGTRLSIL.

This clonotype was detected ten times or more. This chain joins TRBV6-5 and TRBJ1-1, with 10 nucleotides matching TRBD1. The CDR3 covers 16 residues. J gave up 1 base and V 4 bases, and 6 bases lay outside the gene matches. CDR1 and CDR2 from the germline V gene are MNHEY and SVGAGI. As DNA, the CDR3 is TGTGCCAGCAGTTGGACAGGGGGTGGGAAGAACACTGAAGCTTTCTTT. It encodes CASSWTGGGKNTEAFF.

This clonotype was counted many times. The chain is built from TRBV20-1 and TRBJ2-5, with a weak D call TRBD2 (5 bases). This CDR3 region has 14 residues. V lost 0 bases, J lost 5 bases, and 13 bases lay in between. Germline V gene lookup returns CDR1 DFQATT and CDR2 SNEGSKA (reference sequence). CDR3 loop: CSARDFMGSETQYF. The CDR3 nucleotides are TGCAGTGCTAGAGATTTTATGGGGAGCGAGACCCAGTACTTC.

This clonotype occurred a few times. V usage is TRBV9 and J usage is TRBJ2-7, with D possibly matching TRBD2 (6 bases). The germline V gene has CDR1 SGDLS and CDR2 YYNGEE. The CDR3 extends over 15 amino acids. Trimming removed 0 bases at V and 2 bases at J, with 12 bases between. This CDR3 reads CASSVGLAFTYEQYF. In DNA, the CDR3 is TGTGCCAGCAGCGTAGGTCTAGCGTTTACCTACGAGCAGTACTTC.